Below, 10 T cell receptor beta chains from the same sample are listed, as sequenced in a study of T cells in Graves' hyperthyroidism and ophthalmopathy. Amplification yielded TCR beta CDR3 regions, with RNA transcripts as the source. The TCR CDR3 was amplified in a first-round RT-PCR using the HTBI primer set. Each CDR3 protein gets one entry after TCRdb re-called the multiplex PCR reads with MiXCR. Of some 140,000 distinct CDR3 sequences in the sample, less than 25% were seen once. Sequenced material: blood. The receptor set was obtained from a woman aged 45-59 years with Graves' hyperthyroidism that later progressed to Graves' ophthalmopathy.

V usage is TRBV28 and J usage is TRBJ1-5, with a weak D call TRBD1 (5 bases). The V gene's germline CDR1 is MDHEN and CDR2 SYDVKM. The CDR3 is 14 amino acids. V dropped 2 bases and J dropped 5 bases, with 10 bases sitting between them. The CDR3 nucleotides read TGTGCCAGCAGTTTAGCAGGGTTCGATCAGCCCCAGCATTTT. It is translated as CASSLAGFDQPQHF.

This clonotype has at least ten counts. V usage is TRBV6-1 and J usage is TRBJ2-2; 7 nucleotides line up with TRBD1. Germline V lookup: CDR1 MNHNS, CDR2 SASEGT. J gave up 2 bases and V 4 bases, and 4 bases lay outside the gene matches. This CDR3 is 15 amino acids long. The CDR3 nucleotides are TGTGCCAGCAGTGTACGGGACAGCAACACCGGGGAGCTGTTTTTT. As protein: CASSVRDSNTGELFF.

This chain joins TRBV19 and TRBJ2-2, with D possibly matching TRBD2 (5 bases). V lost 7 bases and J lost 5, with 17 bases in between. Germline CDR1 LNHDA, CDR2 SQIVND (reference sequence). CDR3 size: 15 residues. CDR3 residues: CASNFGSGWTGELFF. As DNA, the CDR3 is TGTGCCAGTAATTTTGGTTCGGGATGGACCGGGGAGCTGTTTTTT. Full variable domain (rest looked up from reference TRBV19 and TRBJ2-2): DGGITQSPKYLFRKEGQNVTLSCEQNLNHDAMYWYRQDPGQGLRLIYYSQIVNDFQKGDIAEGYSVSREKKESFPLTVTSAQKNPTAFYLCASNFGSGWTGELFFGEGSRLTVL.

V is TRBV6-2 or TRBV6-3 and J is TRBJ1-2; D might be TRBD1 (5 bases). In germline, CDR1 is MNHEY, CDR2 SVGEGT. With 8 bases removed from V and 8 bases from J, the gap between germline ends came to 24 bases. The CDR3 covers 15 residues. In DNA, the CDR3 is TGTGCCAGCTCCTTCTCATCAGGGCCGGCGGACGGCTACACCTTC. Translating gives CASSFSSGPADGYTF.

The chain links TRBV18 to TRBJ2-5; 7 bases are a match to TRBD1. The CDR3 covers 14 residues. V lost 3 bases and J lost 2; bases outside the gene matches: 3. Germline CDR1 KGHSH, CDR2 LQKENI. The DNA for the CDR3 is TGTGCCAGCTCACCCGGGACAGCACAAGAGACCCAGTACTTC. Amino acids: CASSPGTAQETQYF.

This clonotype has a count of ten or more. The chain links TRBV6-2 or TRBV6-3 to TRBJ2-1; 12 bases are a match to TRBD2. CDR3 length: 15 residues. The V segment lost 5 bases and the J segment 8 bases; nucleotides outside the gene matches: 7. CDR1 is MNHEY and CDR2 is SVGEGT in the germline V gene. This chain's CDR3 is CASSTQTSGSDEQFF. Written as DNA, the CDR3 is TGTGCCAGCAGTACCCAGACTAGCGGGAGTGATGAGCAGTTCTTC.

This clonotype was seen more than once but under ten times. This chain links TRBV27 with TRBJ1-2; 7 bases agree with TRBD1. The J segment lost 5 bases and the V segment lost 0 bases, leaving 3 bases of the junction unmatched. This CDR3 region has 14 residues. In germline, CDR1 is MNHEY, CDR2 SMNVEV (reference sequence). The CDR3 DNA sequence: TGTGCCAGCAGTTTATCGCAGGGGGTGTATGGCTACACCTTC. It encodes CASSLSQGVYGYTF.

This clonotype was seen at least ten times. The chain combines TRBV28 with TRBJ2-3; 11 bases match TRBD2. Trimming removed 4 bases from V and 2 bases from J; junction bases left unmatched: 5. CDR3 size: 16 residues. Looked up from germline, CDR1 is MDHEN and CDR2 is SYDVKM. The CDR3 spells CASSSRLAGPTDTQYF. Written as DNA, the CDR3 is TGTGCCAGCAGTTCTCGACTAGCGGGACCCACAGATACGCAGTATTTT. The variable domain in full, completed from reference TRBV28 and TRBJ2-3, reads DVKVTQSSRYLVKRTGEKVFLECVQDMDHENMFWYRQDPGLGLRLIYFSYDVKMKEKGDIPEGYSVSREKKERFSLILESASTNQTSMYLCASSSRLAGPTDTQYFGPGTRLTVL.

V is TRBV28 and J is TRBJ1-4; possible D gene TRBD1, 6 bases. Trimming shortened V by 6 bases and J by 4 bases, and 12 bases separated the two germline ends. CDR3 size: 14 residues. Germline V gene sequence: CDR1 MDHEN, CDR2 SYDVKM. CDR3 nucleotide sequence: TGTGCCAGCAGCCACGGACAGTTTAATGAAAAACTGTTTTTT. Translated, it gives CASSHGQFNEKLFF.

This clonotype was picked up many times. J is TRBJ2-3 and V is TRBV7-2, with 14 bases aligning to TRBD2. J was trimmed by 9 bases and V by 1 base; bases with no gene match: 6. CDR3 length equals 16 residues. Germline CDR1 SGHTA, CDR2 FQGNSA. CDR3 nucleotide sequence: TGTGCCAGCAGCTTAGGGTCCGGACTAGCGGGAGGAACGCAGTATTTT. Its translation is CASSLGSGLAGGTQYF.